This TCR beta chain appears in the sequencing data of a study of vaccination and CD4 T cells after COVID-19. On the study more broadly: Investigators stimulated cells with overlapping spike peptides drawn from SARS-CoV-2, HCoV-NL63, HCoV-OC43 and HCoV-229E. Findings and caveats of the study: Relatively few convalescent patients and no early post-infection timepoints were analyzed. For convalescent patients, 304 of the 307 vaccine-specific clones analyzed were classified as spike mono-reactive.

The treatment here: approximately 9-day PBMC culture with coronavirus spike peptide pools or control peptides (ViraFEST assay). Positive PCR tests dated from March to December 2020, predating US Alpha, Beta and Delta variants. Once obtained from cultured CD4+ T cells, the DNA was sequenced using the Oncomine TCR Beta short-read assay. TCRdb reanalysed the PCR reads using MiXCR and keeps one entry per CDR3 protein. Among about 20,000 distinct CDR3 sequences listed, 66% were seen once. This CDR3 has 12 amino acids. Germline values: CDR1 ENHRY, CDR2 SYGVKD. Trimming removed 7 bases from V and 7 bases from J, with 12 bases in between. With respect to this clonotype: Its target is not known.

Sequencing used CD4+ T cells from blood, cultured in vitro. The TCR was taken from a human donor who had recovered from COVID-19. The J gene is TRBJ2-3, the V gene TRBV10-3; D may match TRBD1 or TRBD2 (6 bases each). The CDR3 here is CAIKGGAYTQYF. The DNA for the CDR3 is TGTGCCATCAAGGGGGGTGCGTATACGCAGTATTTT.